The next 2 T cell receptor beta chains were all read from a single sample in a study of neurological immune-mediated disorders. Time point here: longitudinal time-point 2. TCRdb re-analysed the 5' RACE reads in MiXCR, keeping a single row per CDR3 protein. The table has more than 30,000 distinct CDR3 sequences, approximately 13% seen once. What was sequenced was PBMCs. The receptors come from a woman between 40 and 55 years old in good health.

Written as DNA, the CDR3 is TGCAGCGTTCGACAGACAGATACGCAGTATTTT. This sequence encodes CSVRQTDTQYF. The chain is built from TRBV29-1 and TRBJ2-3; D possibly corresponds to TRBD1 (5 bases). Germline V gives CDR1 SQVTM, CDR2 ANQGSEA. The CDR3 is 11 residues long. The ends were cut back, 5 bases at V and 3 bases at J, with 6 bases in the middle.

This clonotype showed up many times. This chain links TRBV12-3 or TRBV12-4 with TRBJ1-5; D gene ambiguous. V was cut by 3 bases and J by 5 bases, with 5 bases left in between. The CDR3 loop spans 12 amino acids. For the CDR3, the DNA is TGTGCCAGCAGTTTCCAGGATCAGCCCCAGCATTTT. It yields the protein CASSFQDQPQHF.